The 26 T cell receptor beta chains below come from one sample, sequenced in a study of T cell clonality in common variable immunodeficiency. Study conclusions and caveats: Reportedly, TCR beta sequences from common variable immunodeficiency showed fewer deletions and N-nucleotide insertions.

Libraries were prepared by immunoSEQ multiplex PCR; TCRdb keeps only in-frame clonotypes and omits some of them. The sample was found to contain tens of thousands of clones, and every one recurs. No antigens are known for them. Sequencing was performed on peripheral blood mononuclear cells. The receptors were sampled from a human donor with common variable immunodeficiency.

This clone was counted between two and nine times. The read is 3 residues too short to cover the CDR3 end, so that end is filled in from the germline J gene. V and J are TRBV19 and TRBJ2-7; the match to TRBD2 covers 12 bases. The CDR3 length is 17 residues. The trim removed 1 base at V and 4 bases at J, leaving 8 bases unmatched. Germline V CDR1 and CDR2: LNHDA, SQIVND (reference sequence). The CDR3 DNA, read in part, is TGTGCCAGTAGTATAGGACTAGCGGGGGAGGACTCATACGAG. It codes for CASSIGLAGEDSYE. The whole CDR3 reads CASSIGLAGEDSYEQYF. Supplemented by reference TRBV19 and TRBJ2-7, the full variable domain reads DGGITQSPKYLFRKEGQNVTLSCEQNLNHDAMYWYRQDPGQGLRLIYYSQIVNDFQKGDIAEGYSVSREKKESFPLTVTSAQKNPTAFYLCASSIGLAGEDSYEQYFGPGTRLTVT.

Turning to this clone: The sequence runs out 3 residues before the end of the CDR3; the remainder is reconstructed from the germline J gene. V gene TRBV6-1 combines with J gene TRBJ2-3, with 7 bases identical to TRBD2. V trimming: 4 bases; J trimming: 2 bases; junction bases outside the gene matches: 9. The CDR3 extends over 16 amino acids. Germline V CDR1 and CDR2: MNHNS, SASEGT. Incomplete CDR3 DNA: TGTGCCAGCAGTGGGAACTGGGGGACTACCACAGATACG. Translating it yields CASSGNWGTTTDT. The full CDR3 protein is CASSGNWGTTTDTQYF.

Comment on this clone: The read comes to an end 3 residues before the CDR3 does, leaving the germline J gene to fill in the end. The rearrangement joins TRBV19 to TRBJ2-5, with TRBD2 matching over 9 bases. V lost 2 bases, J lost 1 base, and 8 bases stayed unmatched. This CDR3 contains 17 residues. Germline V gene lookup returns CDR1 LNHDA and CDR2 SQIVND (reference sequence). Partial CDR3 DNA: TGTGCCAGTAGTATAAGGGGTAGCGGGGGCCCCCAAGAGACC. Translated: CASSIRGSGGPQET. The entire CDR3 is CASSIRGSGGPQETQYF. The full variable domain, in which reference TRBV19 and TRBJ2-5 provide the parts outside the CDR3, is DGGITQSPKYLFRKEGQNVTLSCEQNLNHDAMYWYRQDPGQGLRLIYYSQIVNDFQKGDIAEGYSVSREKKESFPLTVTSAQKNPTAFYLCASSIRGSGGPQETQYFGPGTRLLVL.

This clone has at least ten counts. The covered CDR3 bases are TGTGCCAGCAGCCAAGACCCGGGGCAGCGGGGGGCCTACAATGAG. This gives the protein CASSQDPGQRGAYNE. Given in full, the CDR3 is CASSQDPGQRGAYNEQFF. The chain carries TRBV14 and TRBJ2-1, with 9 positions matching TRBD2. From the germline J gene comes the end of the CDR3, since the read stops 3 residues before it. V shed 0 bases and J 2 bases; nucleotides not matched to a gene: 8. Germline CDR1 SGHDN, CDR2 FVKESK. The CDR3 has 18 amino acids.

This clone was detected ten times or more. The CDR3 sequence is CASSFTGYNSPLHF. The covered CDR3 bases are TGTGCCAGCAGTTTTACAGGGTATAATTCACCC. The rearrangement links TRBV12-3 or TRBV12-4 to TRBJ1-6; a possible D gene is TRBD1 (6 bases). The read falls 3 residues short of the CDR3 end, and the missing part is taken from the germline J gene. This CDR3 has 14 amino acids. The V end lost 3 bases, the J end lost 4 bases, and 7 bases lay between the germline ends.

Partial CDR3 DNA: TGTGCCAGTACTCATCTCGGGGGGGAAGATAAGACC. Amino acid sequence: CASTHLGGEDKT. The whole CDR3 protein is CASTHLGGEDKTQYF. The rearrangement links TRBV2 to TRBJ2-5; TRBD2 matches at 8 bases. The observed sequence ends 3 residues before the CDR3 terminus, with the missing tail filled in from the germline J gene. The CDR3 extends over 15 amino acids. Germline V CDR1 and CDR2: SNHLY, FYNNEI. V lost 9 bases, J lost 6 bases, and 15 bases stayed unmatched.

This clone was found a few times. The read terminates 3 residues before the CDR3 end, so the remaining end is supplied by the germline J gene. V and J are TRBV30 and TRBJ1-6, with 11 nucleotides matching TRBD1. The germline V gene has CDR1 GTSNPN and CDR2 SVGIG (reference sequence). J lost 8 bases, V lost 0 bases, and 3 bases had no gene match. This CDR3 has 15 amino acids. Partial CDR3 DNA: TGTGCCTGGAGTGTACAGGGACAGGGGGATTCACCC. Amino acids: CAWSVQGQGDSP. The entire CDR3 protein reads CAWSVQGQGDSPLHF.

A remark on this clone: The read ends 3 residues shy of where the CDR3 ends; the end is completed using the germline J gene. The chain recombines TRBV20-1 with TRBJ2-7, with D perhaps being TRBD1 or TRBD2 (5 bases each). This CDR3 is 13 amino acids long. With 7 bases removed from V and 3 bases from J, the gap between germline ends came to 16 bases. Looked up from germline, CDR1 is DFQATT and CDR2 is SNEGSKA (reference sequence). The CDR3 bases that were read are TGCAGTGGGTCAGGGAGAGGGGTCTACGAG. Encoded protein: CSGSGRGVYE. The whole CDR3 protein reads CSGSGRGVYEQYF.

As to this clone: The CDR3 end falls 3 residues outside the read, so it is completed with the germline J gene. The V call is TRBV6-1, the J call TRBJ1-5; 8 bases are a match to TRBD1. Germline CDR1 MNHNS, CDR2 SASEGT. V was clipped by 4 bases and J by 1 base; unmatched bases: 6. The CDR3 runs 16 residues. The CDR3 loop reads CASSGGGQGSNQPQHF. Incomplete CDR3 DNA: TGTGCCAGCAGTGGAGGTGGACAGGGAAGCAATCAGCCC.

A few counts support this clone. Sequence at one end of the junction differs from germline and may be a read error. The read finishes 3 residues shy of the CDR3 end, and the germline J gene is used to complete it. This chain links TRBV7-7 with TRBJ2-7, with 9 bases that match TRBD1. CDR3 size: 15 residues. CDR1 and CDR2 from the germline V gene are SSHAT and FNYEAQ (reference sequence). CDR3 DNA (partial): TGTGCTAGCAGCTTAGATGGGACAGGGACCTACGAG. Its translation is CASSLDGTGTYE. The full CDR3 protein reads CASSLDGTGTYEQYF.

As to this clone: Read coverage stops 3 residues before the CDR3 terminus; the germline J gene supplies the remainder. The chain combines TRBV2 with TRBJ2-5; TRBD1 agrees at 9 bases. The V gene end was trimmed by 7 bases and the J gene end by 7 bases; junction bases not matched to a gene: 10. Germline loops: CDR1 SNHLY, CDR2 FYNNEI. The CDR3 spans 14 residues. The chain's CDR3 is CASNGGDRVVTQYF. The covered CDR3 bases are TGTGCCAGCAACGGAGGGGACAGGGTTGTGACC.

This clone was counted a few times. With the read ending 3 residues before the CDR3 end, the germline J gene is used to fill in that end. The J gene is TRBJ2-1, the V gene TRBV2; 14 nucleotides align to TRBD2. The CDR3 is made up of 16 amino acids. Per germline, CDR1 SNHLY and CDR2 FYNNEI. V lost 5 bases, J lost 4 bases, and 4 bases stayed unmatched. Partial CDR3 DNA: TGTGCCAGCAGTACGGGACTAGCGGGGGATTACAATGAG. Amino acid sequence: CASSTGLAGDYNE. The CDR3 reads in full as CASSTGLAGDYNEQFF. The full variable domain, completed using reference TRBV2 and TRBJ2-1, is EPEVTQTPSHQVTQMGQEVILRCVPISNHLYFYWYRQILGQKVEFLVSFYNNEISEKSEIFDDQFSVERPDGSNFTLKIRSTKLEDSAMYFCASSTGLAGDYNEQFFGPGTRLTVL.

This clone was observed many times. The read stops 3 residues short of the end of the CDR3; the missing end is completed from the germline J gene. The chain uses TRBV12-3 or TRBV12-4 and TRBJ2-1, with D maybe TRBD1 (6 bases). V was shortened by 7 bases and J by 7 bases, with 17 bases between the two germline ends. This CDR3 has 14 amino acids. Partial CDR3 DNA: TGTGCCAGCATCAGGACAGCTTCGGGGAATGAG. Its translation is CASIRTASGNE. In full, the CDR3 reads CASIRTASGNEQFF.

Worth noting for this clone: The DNA ends 3 residues before the CDR3 does, and the rest of the CDR3 is filled in from the germline J gene. The genes are TRBV7-2 and TRBJ1-1, with D uncertain. CDR1 and CDR2 (germline): SGHTA, FQGNSA. The V end lost 8 bases, the J end lost 5 bases, and 15 bases lay between the germline ends. The CDR3 has 13 amino acids. This CDR3 is CASLKVRGTEAFF. CDR3 bases read: TGTGCCAGCCTTAAAGTTCGGGGAACTGAA.

There are many counts of this clone. The read falls 3 residues short of the CDR3 end, and the missing part is taken from the germline J gene. This sequence joins TRBV20-1 and TRBJ1-2; D gene ambiguous. This CDR3 comprises 14 residues. The germline gives CDR1 DFQATT, CDR2 SNEGSKA (reference sequence). This CDR3 is CSARSPEPLGGYTF. The covered CDR3 bases are TGCAGTGCTAGATCACCGGAACCTCTCGGGGGC.

As for this clone: Sequencing ends 3 residues short of the CDR3 end; the germline J gene provides the rest. The gene calls are TRBV7-6 and TRBJ1-2, with 7 bases fitting TRBD1. The ends lost 1 base at V and 6 bases at J; junction bases unmatched: 2. The germline gives CDR1 SGHVS, CDR2 FNYEAQ. The CDR3 is 13 residues long. The part of the CDR3 DNA that was read is TGTGCCAGCAGCTTAGGGGGGACAGATGGC. This codes for CASSLGGTDG. In full, the CDR3 reads CASSLGGTDGYTF.

There are many counts of this clone. The CDR3 sequence is CASSQGQGTDTQYF. The covered CDR3 bases are TGTGCCAGTAGTCAGGGACAGGGGACCGATACG. This chain uses TRBV19 with TRBJ2-3; 10 positions agree with TRBD1. The read finishes 3 residues shy of the CDR3 end, and the germline J gene is used to complete it. CDR1 and CDR2 (germline): LNHDA, SQIVND (reference sequence). The CDR3 length is 14 residues. V gave up 5 bases and J gave up 6 bases; unmatched junction bases: 5.

This clone was found many times. The read terminates 3 residues before the CDR3 end, so the remaining end is supplied by the germline J gene. The chain links TRBV2 to TRBJ1-6; TRBD1 aligns across 7 bases. J gave up 10 bases and V 6 bases, and 6 bases lay outside the gene matches. Looked up from germline, CDR1 is SNHLY and CDR2 is FYNNEI. The CDR3 extends over 13 amino acids. CDR3 protein: CASRDRERSPLHF. CDR3 DNA (partial): TGTGCCAGCAGAGACAGGGAGAGGTCACCC. The full variable domain, in which reference TRBV2 and TRBJ1-6 provide the parts outside the CDR3, is EPEVTQTPSHQVTQMGQEVILRCVPISNHLYFYWYRQILGQKVEFLVSFYNNEISEKSEIFDDQFSVERPDGSNFTLKIRSTKLEDSAMYFCASRDRERSPLHFGNGTRLTVT.

Comment on this clone: The sequenced fragment ends 3 residues before the CDR3 boundary, so the rest is inferred from the germline J gene. This rearrangement joins TRBV19 to TRBJ2-1; D gene uncertain. This CDR3 comprises 13 residues. Trimming took off 10 bases at V and 7 bases at J, with 17 bases between the two ends. Germline assignment: CDR1 LNHDA and CDR2 SQIVND (reference sequence). CDR3 bases read: TGTGCCACTGGGCCCGTAGTCGGTAATGAG. This gives the protein CATGPVVGNE. The whole CDR3 protein is CATGPVVGNEQFF.

To note about this clone: Read data end 3 residues before the CDR3 end; the end is taken from the germline J gene. V gene TRBV18 combines with J gene TRBJ2-1; 7 bases match TRBD1. The CDR3 sequence is 14 residues long. The germline V gene encodes CDR1 KGHSH and CDR2 LQKENI. J lost 7 bases, V lost 1 base, and 4 bases had no gene match. The covered CDR3 bases are TGTGCCAGCTCACCACAGGGGGCGGGTAATGAG. It specifies CASSPQGAGNE. The entire CDR3 reads CASSPQGAGNEQFF.

This clone came up many times. Sequencing ends 3 residues short of the CDR3 end; the germline J gene provides the rest. This rearrangement joins TRBV30 to TRBJ1-2; D is uncertain. The germline CDR1 and CDR2 sequences are GTSNPN and SVGIG (reference sequence). The CDR3 contains 15 residues. V was clipped by 2 bases and J by 2 bases, with 15 bases between them. This chain's CDR3 is CAWSPSDGLNYGYTF. Incomplete CDR3 DNA: TGTGCCTGGAGTCCTTCGGACGGACTAAACTATGGC.

Only a few counts were recorded for this clone. The sequenced fragment ends 3 residues before the CDR3 boundary, so the rest is inferred from the germline J gene. This chain links TRBV30 with TRBJ1-6, with 9 bases matching TRBD1. Germline CDR1 and CDR2: GTSNPN and SVGIG (reference sequence). Trimming took 3 bases from V and 11 from J; bases not matched to a gene: 5. This CDR3 is 13 amino acids long. The CDR3 region is CAWRGDRATPLHF. The CDR3 DNA, read in part, is TGTGCCTGGAGAGGGGACAGGGCGACACCC.

In this sample, this clone turned up many times. The read ends 3 residues before the CDR3 terminus; that terminus is restored from the germline J gene. The chain has TRBV20-1 and TRBJ2-7; D possibly matches TRBD1 or TRBD2 (5 bases each). The V end lost 6 bases, the J end lost 0 bases, and 6 bases lay between the germline ends. The CDR3 runs 11 residues. CDR1 and CDR2 from the germline V gene are DFQATT and SNEGSKA (reference sequence). CDR3 protein: CSARGSYEQYF. The CDR3 DNA, read in part, is TGCAGTGCGAGGGGCTCCTACGAG.

There are many counts of this clone. The observed sequence ends 3 residues before the CDR3 terminus, with the missing tail filled in from the germline J gene. V usage is TRBV5-5 and J usage is TRBJ2-1; 8 bases line up with TRBD1. Losses at the gene ends were 1 base for V and 2 bases for J; bases not matched to a gene: 2. Germline V lookup: CDR1 SGHKS, CDR2 YYEKEE (reference sequence). This CDR3 region has 15 residues. The CDR3 DNA, read in part, is TGTGCCAGCAGCTTGACAGGGGGAACCTACAATGAG. The encoded protein is CASSLTGGTYNE. From start to end, the CDR3 is CASSLTGGTYNEQFF.

This clone has only a few counts. The read halts 3 residues ahead of the CDR3 end, with the missing end drawn from the germline J gene. The V gene is TRBV20-1, the J gene TRBJ2-3, with 13 bases lining up with TRBD2. Germline CDR1 and CDR2: DFQATT and SNEGSKA (reference sequence). This CDR3 contains 17 residues. Losses at the gene ends were 2 bases for V and 2 bases for J; bases not matched to a gene: 7. This CDR3 reads CSARMRLAGGLTDTQYF. CDR3 bases read: TGCAGTGCTAGAATGAGACTAGCGGGGGGCCTCACAGATACG.

Many counts were recorded for this clone. The observed sequence ends 3 residues before the CDR3 terminus, with the missing tail filled in from the germline J gene. The V gene is TRBV2, the J gene TRBJ2-3, with D hard to call. V was shortened by 2 bases and J by 4 bases, with 10 bases between the two germline ends. This CDR3 contains 14 residues. From germline, CDR1 is SNHLY and CDR2 FYNNEI. CDR3 DNA (partial): TGTGCCAGCAGTGAACCAGGTAACGCAGATACG. It yields the protein CASSEPGNADT. The full CDR3 is CASSEPGNADTQYF.